This TCR beta chain was documented in a study of T cells in Graves' hyperthyroidism and ophthalmopathy. The V and J ends lost 1 base and 5 bases, in that order; junction bases with no gene match: 10. This CDR3 is built from 16 residues. In germline, CDR1 is SGHRS, CDR2 YFSETQ. This clonotype came up many times. From RNA transcripts, TCR beta CDR3 regions were amplified. TCR CDR3 regions were first amplified by RT-PCR with HTBI primers. TCRdb re-called the multiplex PCR reads through MiXCR, storing one row per CDR3 protein. The data contain around 360,000 distinct CDR3 sequences, roughly 15% of them singletons.

The chain combines TRBV5-1 with TRBJ2-7; 9 bases are shared with TRBD1. The sequence was collected from an older woman with Graves' ophthalmopathy. Sequences were obtained from blood. The CDR3 here is CASSLRGPGQGHEQYF. DNA of the CDR3: TGCGCCAGCAGCTTGAGGGGCCCGGGACAGGGCCACGAGCAGTACTTC. Supplemented by reference TRBV5-1 and TRBJ2-7, the full variable domain reads KAGVTQTPRYLIKTRGQQVTLSCSPISGHRSVSWYQQTPGQGLQFLFEYFSETQRNKGNFPGRFSGRQFSNSRSEMNVSTLELGDSALYLCASSLRGPGQGHEQYFGPGTRLTVT.